The present TCR beta chain was sequenced within a study of T cell repertoires in cytomegalovirus infection. Overall study: An indication of both CMV infection and matching HLA type came from public TCR beta signatures.

TCRdb recomputed calls from the reads with MiXCR, one row per CDR3 protein. The sample records around 530,000 distinct CDR3 sequences, 26% being singletons. Trimming at V came to 6 bases and at J to 3 bases, leaving 8 bases not matched to a gene. The CDR3 consists of 15 residues. CDR1 MNHNS and CDR2 SASEGT come from the germline V gene. On this clonotype: Its specificity is not known.

Findings and caveats of the study: HLA-C-restricted CMV-specific TCR beta clonotypes prevailed in the ex vivo response.

Material for sequencing was PBMCs. This clonotype originated in a human donor in good health (CMV status not recorded). Some clones in this sample may be carry-over from other donors' samples. The V and J genes are TRBV6-1 and TRBJ2-7; TRBD1 agrees at 10 bases. Written as DNA, the CDR3 is TGTGCCAGCAGAAGAGGGACAGGGGTCTACTACGAGCAGTACTTC. This sequence encodes CASRRGTGVYYEQYF.